This T cell receptor beta chain was sequenced for a study of cytotoxic CD8 clonotypes in ibrutinib-treated CLL. Germline V lookup: CDR1 KGHSH, CDR2 LQKENI. Losses at the gene ends were 4 bases for V and 0 bases for J; bases not matched to a gene: 3. The CDR3 has 14 residues. Profiling relied on immunoSEQ multiplex PCR, and the TCRdb table lists in-frame clones only, not all of them. Found here are 200,000 to 250,000 clones, roughly 74% of them singletons; the top ten hold 15% to 17%. The source material was PBMCs, sampled after 24 months of ibrutinib treatment. The chain is built from TRBV18 and TRBJ2-7, with 7 bases that match TRBD2. This sequence was found in a human donor with chronic lymphocytic leukemia. CDR3 sequence: CASSLGDYSYEQYF. Here the CDR3 DNA reads TGTGCCAGCTCACTGGGGGACTACTCCTACGAGCAGTACTTC.